Following are 26 T cell receptor beta chains from one sample sequenced in a study of blood T cell repertoires in COVID-19. Method: immunoSEQ multiplex PCR; TCRdb's copy keeps in-frame clones and lacks some. The table shows about 120,000 clones, with roughly 84% occurring only once. The sequencing input was peripheral blood. These receptors were obtained from a man in his sixties with acute or convalescent COVID-19.

This chain joins TRBV5-1 and TRBJ2-3; 12 nucleotides line up with TRBD1. The CDR3 consists of 17 residues. CDR1 and CDR2 from the germline V gene are SGHRS and YFSETQ. J gave up 4 bases and V 3 bases, and 9 bases lay outside the gene matches. For the CDR3, the DNA is TGCGCCAGCAGCTGGGGCGCCGGGACAGGGGGCGCAGATACGCAGTATTTT. Its translation: CASSWGAGTGGADTQYF.

The rearrangement uses TRBV5-1 and TRBJ1-1, with TRBD1 identical over 7 bases. The V and J ends lost 0 bases and 1 base, in that order; junction bases with no gene match: 3. CDR3 size: 15 residues. Germline CDR1 reads SGHRS; CDR2 reads YFSETQ. The CDR3 coding sequence is TGCGCCAGCAGCTTGGCTAACAGGGGGAACACTGAAGCTTTCTTT. Protein sequence: CASSLANRGNTEAFF. The full variable domain, its missing parts supplied by reference TRBV5-1 and TRBJ1-1, is KAGVTQTPRYLIKTRGQQVTLSCSPISGHRSVSWYQQTPGQGLQFLFEYFSETQRNKGNFPGRFSGRQFSNSRSEMNVSTLELGDSALYLCASSLANRGNTEAFFGQGTRLTVV.

This chain uses TRBV16 with TRBJ2-1; 7 bases map to TRBD1. Germline-derived CDR1 and CDR2 are KGHSY and FQNENV. The junction had 9 bases not matched to a gene; V was cut back by 4 bases and J by 12 bases. The CDR3 is 13 amino acids. The CDR3 reads CASSLNPTGAQFF. The CDR3, as DNA: TGTGCCAGCAGCCTCAATCCCACAGGGGCGCAGTTCTTC.

The chain joins TRBV6-5 to TRBJ2-4; possibly TRBD2 for D (6 bases). Trimming took 4 bases from V and 0 from J, leaving 13 bases between them. Germline values: CDR1 MNHEY, CDR2 SVGAGI. The CDR3 consists of 16 residues. CDR3 sequence reads: CASSSAGSLAKNIQYF. DNA for the CDR3: TGTGCCAGCAGTTCGGCGGGGTCTCTAGCCAAAAACATTCAGTACTTC.

The chain links TRBV7-9 to TRBJ1-3; tentative D call: TRBD1 (5 bases). The V gene's germline CDR1 is SEHNR and CDR2 FQNEAQ (reference sequence). The CDR3 is 15 residues long. The V end was cut by 5 bases, the J end by 2 bases, with 13 bases between. The CDR3 spells CASSERGGAGNTIYF. The DNA for the CDR3 is TGTGCCAGCAGCGAAAGGGGTGGTGCTGGAAACACCATATATTTT. Full variable domain (missing parts from reference TRBV7-9 and TRBJ1-3): DTGVSQNPRHKITKRGQNVTFRCDPISEHNRLYWYRQTLGQGPEFLTYFQNEAQLEKSRLLSDRFSAERPKGSFSTLEIQRTEQGDSAMYLCASSERGGAGNTIYFGEGSWLTVV.

This clone has just one count. The chain combines TRBV14 with TRBJ2-7; no clear D. The V end lost 0 bases, the J end lost 0 bases, and 9 bases lay between the germline ends. Germline V gene sequence: CDR1 SGHDN, CDR2 FVKESK. This CDR3 has 15 amino acids. CDR3 sequence (DNA): TGTGCCAGCAGCCAAGACTTGTCCCCCTCCTACGAGCAGTACTTC. This sequence encodes CASSQDLSPSYEQYF.

The chain joins TRBV7-3 to TRBJ2-7; 7 nucleotides align to TRBD1. Trimming took 5 bases from V and 6 from J; bases not matched to a gene: 4. Germline assignment: CDR1 SGHTA and CDR2 FQGTGA. The CDR3 has 12 amino acids. CDR3 DNA sequence: TGTGCCAGCAGCGAAGGGGGCGCCGAGCAGTACTTC. As protein: CASSEGGAEQYF. The variable domain in full, completed from reference TRBV7-3 and TRBJ2-7, reads GAGVSQTPSNKVTEKGKYVELRCDPISGHTALYWYRQSLGQGPEFLIYFQGTGAADDSGLPNDRFFAVRPEGSVSTLKIQRTERGDSAVYLCASSEGGAEQYFGPGTRLTVT.

This CDR3 is CASSDLLGAGELFF. Written as DNA, the CDR3 is TGTGCCAGCAGTGATCTGTTGGGAGCCGGGGAGCTGTTTTTT. This chain joins TRBV6-1 and TRBJ2-2, with D maybe TRBD2 (5 bases). The CDR3 runs 14 residues. The germline V gene encodes CDR1 MNHNS and CDR2 SASEGT. Trimming took 3 bases from V and 6 from J, leaving 11 bases between them.

The rearrangement joins TRBV7-9 to TRBJ2-3, with TRBD2 matching 8 bases. Germline V gene sequence: CDR1 SEHNR, CDR2 FQNEAQ (reference sequence). Losses at the gene ends were 7 bases for V and 3 bases for J; bases not matched to a gene: 6. The CDR3 has 14 amino acids. The CDR3 reads CASTSAGGTDTQYF. As DNA, the CDR3 is TGTGCCAGCACGTCGGCGGGAGGAACAGATACGCAGTATTTT.

The J gene is TRBJ1-2, the V gene TRBV7-2; the match to TRBD1 covers 7 bases. This CDR3 spans 15 amino acids. J lost 2 bases, V lost 1 base, and 4 bases had no gene match. The germline V gene has CDR1 SGHTA and CDR2 FQGNSA. The CDR3 sequence: CASSLVPGGNYGYTF. The CDR3 region has the DNA TGTGCCAGCAGCTTAGTGCCAGGGGGGAACTATGGCTACACCTTC.

This clone has just one count. This chain links TRBV28 with TRBJ1-5, with 7 bases identical to TRBD1. With V trimmed by 4 bases and J by 9 bases, 12 bases remained unmatched. CDR1 is MDHEN and CDR2 is SYDVKM in the germline V gene. This CDR3 contains 15 residues. CDR3 protein: CASSSGGDGDWPQHF. The CDR3 DNA follows: TGTGCCAGCAGTTCAGGGGGAGACGGAGATTGGCCCCAGCATTTT.

This chain uses TRBV29-1 with TRBJ2-7, with TRBD1 matching 9 bases. The CDR3 length is 13 residues. The germline gives CDR1 SQVTM, CDR2 ANQGSEA. With 7 bases clipped from V and 0 bases from J, the junction kept 4 bases outside the gene matches. CDR3 nucleotide sequence: TGCAGCGCTAGGACAGGGGACTCCTACGAGCAGTACTTC. As protein: CSARTGDSYEQYF.

This clone was counted a few times. The chain employs TRBV7-2 and TRBJ2-7; a possible D gene is TRBD1 (5 bases). The CDR3 is 15 residues long. V was pared by 1 base and J by 2 bases, with 12 bases between. Germline V gene data show CDR1 as SGHTA and CDR2 as FQGNSA. The CDR3 protein is CASSLGRGRTYEQYF. CDR3 coding DNA: TGTGCCAGCAGCTTAGGTAGGGGCAGGACCTACGAGCAGTACTTC.

This chain joins TRBV19 and TRBJ2-1, with 7 nucleotides matching TRBD2. V lost 8 bases and J lost 0; bases outside the gene matches: 4. Germline values: CDR1 LNHDA, CDR2 SQIVND (reference sequence). This CDR3 has 14 residues. CDR3 loop: CASREVSSYNEQFF. DNA for the CDR3: TGTGCCAGTCGGGAGGTTAGCTCCTACAATGAGCAGTTCTTC.

The chain recombines TRBV11-3 with TRBJ2-7; tentative D call: TRBD2 (7 bases). Trimming stripped 7 bases from V and 6 bases from J, with 22 bases between. The germline V gene encodes CDR1 SGHNT and CDR2 YENEEA. There are 15 residues in the CDR3. The CDR3, as DNA: TGTGCCAGCATCCTGGGAGGGGGAGGGGGGTCCGAGCAGTACTTC. This codes for CASILGGGGGSEQYF.

Comment on this clone: Other nucleotide sequences from this sample produce the same CDR3. The chain carries TRBV3-1 (or the pseudogene TRBV3-2) and TRBJ2-3; weak D call: TRBD1 (6 bases). Germline lookup yields CDR1 LGHDT and CDR2 YNNKEL (reference sequence). The germline V and J ends were trimmed by 2 bases and 1 base, with 10 bases remaining between them. This CDR3 is 15 amino acids long. The CDR3 loop reads CASSQSGAGTDTQYF. DNA for the CDR3: TGTGCCAGCAGCCAATCAGGGGCTGGCACAGATACGCAGTATTTT.

The chain is built from TRBV29-1 and TRBJ1-1; D remains ambiguous. Germline lookup yields CDR1 SQVTM and CDR2 ANQGSEA. V dropped 3 bases and J dropped 8 bases, with 13 bases sitting between them. The CDR3 totals 12 residues. The CDR3 region has the DNA TGCAGCGTTGACGGCGGAGTGAGCGAAGCTTTCTTT. It yields the protein CSVDGGVSEAFF. Combining the CDR3 with reference TRBV29-1 and TRBJ1-1 gives the whole variable domain SAVISQKPSRDICQRGTSLTIQCQVDSQVTMMFWYRQQPGQSLTLIATANQGSEATYESGFVIDKFPISRPNLTFSTLTVSNMSPEDSSIYLCSVDGGVSEAFFGQGTRLTVV.

The rearrangement links TRBV4-3 to TRBJ2-7; 9 bases are shared with TRBD1. Germline CDR1 is LGHNA and CDR2 is YSLEER. Trimming removed 2 bases from V and 5 bases from J; junction bases left unmatched: 1. CDR3 length: 13 residues. The CDR3 coding sequence is TGCGCCAGCAGCCAACGACAGGGGGACGAGCAGTACTTC. Its protein is CASSQRQGDEQYF.

V usage is TRBV14 and J usage is TRBJ1-6; 11 bases line up with TRBD1. CDR1 SGHDN and CDR2 FVKESK come from the germline V gene. The CDR3 covers 17 residues. After removal of 4 bases from V and 8 bases from J, the junction contained 10 bases not matched to a gene. CDR3 DNA: TGTGCCAGCAGCCTTGGGGACAGGGGGGAGGTGGATTCACCCCTCCACTTT. It translates to CASSLGDRGEVDSPLHF.

The chain carries TRBV12-3 or TRBV12-4 and TRBJ2-7; possibly TRBD1 for D (5 bases). The CDR3 consists of 13 residues. Trimming removed 2 bases from V and 5 bases from J, with 10 bases in between. The CDR3 region has the DNA TGTGCCAGCAGTTTACAGACAGACGACGAGCAGTACTTC. This gives the protein CASSLQTDDEQYF.

The CDR3 sequence is CASSAQGLGYTF. The CDR3 coding sequence is TGTGCCAGCAGTGCCCAGGGTCTCGGCTACACCTTC. The V and J genes are TRBV28 and TRBJ1-2; D is perhaps TRBD1 (5 bases). The ends were cut back, 5 bases at V and 8 bases at J, with 12 bases in the middle. Germline V gene data show CDR1 as MDHEN and CDR2 as SYDVKM. This CDR3 comprises 12 residues.

The table lists this clone with a few counts. The chain carries TRBV27 and TRBJ2-1; 14 bases are a match to TRBD2. Germline lookup yields CDR1 MNHEY and CDR2 SMNVEV (reference sequence). The CDR3 has 16 amino acids. V gave up 5 bases and J gave up 10 bases; unmatched junction bases: 10. CDR3 sequence (DNA): TGTGCCAGCAGTCCGAGGACTAGCGGGAGGAAGGAGGAGCAGTTCTTC. Protein sequence: CASSPRTSGRKEEQFF.

V gene TRBV7-3 combines with J gene TRBJ2-1; 13 nucleotides align to TRBD2. Germline trimming cut 4 bases from V and 12 bases from J; bases unmatched to any gene: 6. The CDR3 totals 14 residues. CDR1 is SGHTA, CDR2 FQGTGA, per germline. The CDR3 region is CASSSGLAGEGQFF. The CDR3 nucleotides are TGTGCCAGCAGCTCAGGACTAGCGGGGGAGGGGCAGTTCTTC. Drawing the rest from reference TRBV7-3 and TRBJ2-1, the complete variable domain is GAGVSQTPSNKVTEKGKYVELRCDPISGHTALYWYRQSLGQGPEFLIYFQGTGAADDSGLPNDRFFAVRPEGSVSTLKIQRTERGDSAVYLCASSSGLAGEGQFFGPGTRLTVL.

The V gene is TRBV28, the J gene TRBJ1-2; a possible D gene is TRBD1 (5 bases). The germline CDR1 and CDR2 sequences are MDHEN and SYDVKM. Trimming stripped 5 bases from V and 8 bases from J, with 12 bases between. The length of the CDR3 is 12 residues. The CDR3 here is CASSPGLLGYTF. The CDR3 region has the DNA TGTGCCAGCAGTCCGGGACTCCTAGGCTACACCTTC.

The rearrangement joins TRBV27 to TRBJ2-7, with D possibly matching TRBD2 (5 bases). The V and J ends lost 3 bases and 0 bases respectively, with 15 bases between them. Germline V gene lookup returns CDR1 MNHEY and CDR2 SMNVEV (reference sequence). This CDR3 has 16 amino acids. In DNA, the CDR3 is TGTGCCAGCAGTTTCTTACGAAGCGGAGGCTCCTACGAGCAGTACTTC. Protein product: CASSFLRSGGSYEQYF.

The rearrangement joins TRBV3-1 (or the pseudogene TRBV3-2) to TRBJ2-1; D unresolved. The germline V gene has CDR1 LGHDT and CDR2 YNNKEL (reference sequence). There are 11 residues in the CDR3. V was pared by 4 bases and J by 7 bases, with 5 bases between. The CDR3 reads CASSLRNEQFF. DNA for the CDR3: TGTGCCAGCAGCCTCAGAAATGAGCAGTTCTTC.